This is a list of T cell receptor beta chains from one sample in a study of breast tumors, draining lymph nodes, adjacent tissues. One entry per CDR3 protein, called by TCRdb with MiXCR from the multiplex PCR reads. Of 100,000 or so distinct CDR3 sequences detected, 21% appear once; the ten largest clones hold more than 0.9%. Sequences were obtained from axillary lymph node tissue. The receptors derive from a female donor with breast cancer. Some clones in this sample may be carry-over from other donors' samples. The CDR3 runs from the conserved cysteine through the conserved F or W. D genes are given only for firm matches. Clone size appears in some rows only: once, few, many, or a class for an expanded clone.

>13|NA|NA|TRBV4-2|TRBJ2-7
TGTGCCAGCGGCCGATTTTCCCAATACGAGCAGTACTTC
CASGRFSQYEQYF
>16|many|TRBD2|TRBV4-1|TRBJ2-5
TGCGCCAGCAGCCGGGAGGGGCGGGGTGCCGGGGAGACCCAGTACTTC
CASSREGRGAGETQYF
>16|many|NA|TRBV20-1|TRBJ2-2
TGCAGTGCTAGATACCCGGCCACAGGGCTGGCCGGGGAGCTGTTTTTT
CSARYPATGLAGELFF
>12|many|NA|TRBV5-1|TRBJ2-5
TGCGCCAGCGCAAGGGCCGGAGAGACCCAGTACTTC
CASARAGETQYF
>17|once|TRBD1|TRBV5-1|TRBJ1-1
TGCGCCAGCAGCACCGGCGACAGGGGGCGACGGAACACTGAAGCTTTCTTT
CASSTGDRGRRNTEAFF
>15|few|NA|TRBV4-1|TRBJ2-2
TGCGCCAGCAGCAGGCAGGGCGTCGACACCGGGGAGCTGTTTTTT
CASSRQGVDTGELFF
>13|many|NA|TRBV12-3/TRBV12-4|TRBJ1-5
TGTGCCAGCAGTTTATCTCGAGATCAGCCCCAGCATTTT
CASSLSRDQPQHF
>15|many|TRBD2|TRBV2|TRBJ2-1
TGTGCCAGCAGTGAGTTACTAGCGGTCGGCAATGAGCAGTTCTTC
CASSELLAVGNEQFF
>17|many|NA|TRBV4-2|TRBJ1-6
TGTGCCAGCAGCCAAGAAGGCGGGGGGGCGCGGAGTTCACCCCTCCACTTT
CASSQEGGGARSSPLHF
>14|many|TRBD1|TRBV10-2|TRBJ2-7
TGCGCCAGCAGTGAGCCAGGGGGCTCCTACGAGCAGTACTTC
CASSEPGGSYEQYF
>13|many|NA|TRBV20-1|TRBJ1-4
TGCAGTGCTAGAGATAGAGCTAATGAAAAACTGTTTTTT
CSARDRANEKLFF
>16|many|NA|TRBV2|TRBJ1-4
TGTGCCAGCAGTTCCCGGGACTCCACACTGAATGAAAAACTGTTTTTT
CASSSRDSTLNEKLFF
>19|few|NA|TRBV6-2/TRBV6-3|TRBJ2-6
TGTGCCAGCACTCGGAGGAGGAGCCTCCCAAACTCTGGGGCCAACGTCCTGACTTTC
CASTRRRSLPNSGANVLTF
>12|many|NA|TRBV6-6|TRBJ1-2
TGTGCCCTAGGGGGGCTGTTCTATGGCTACACCTTC
CALGGLFYGYTF
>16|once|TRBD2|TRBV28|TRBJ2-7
TGTGCCAGCAGTTCCCTGGGACTAGCGGCCTCCTACGAGCAGTACTTC
CASSSLGLAASYEQYF
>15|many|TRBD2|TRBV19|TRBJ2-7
TGTGCCAGTAGCCCCCCTAGCGGGGGGGCTCACGAGCAGTACTTC
CASSPPSGGAHEQYF
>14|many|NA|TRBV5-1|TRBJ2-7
TGCGCCAGCAGCTTGGCCCGCAGGGTTGACGAGCAGTACTTC
CASSLARRVDEQYF
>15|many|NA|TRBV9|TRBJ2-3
TGTGCCAGCAGCGCCAAGCCCTTTTTGGCGGATACGCAGTATTTT
CASSAKPFLADTQYF
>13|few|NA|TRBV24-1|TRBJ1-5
TGTGCCACCAGTGTTCTAAGCAATCAGCCCCAGCATTTT
CATSVLSNQPQHF
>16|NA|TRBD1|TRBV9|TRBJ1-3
TGTGCCAGCAGCGTAGGGGGGACAGGGGTCGGAAACACCATATATTTT
CASSVGGTGVGNTIYF
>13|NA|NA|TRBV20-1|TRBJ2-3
TGCAGTCTGGGGGCCCTCAGCGCAGATACGCAGTATTTT
CSLGALSADTQYF
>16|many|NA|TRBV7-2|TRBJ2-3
TGTGCCAGCAGCTTAGCGCTATCCTTGGCGACAGATACGCAGTATTTT
CASSLALSLATDTQYF
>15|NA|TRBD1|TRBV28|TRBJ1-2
TGTGCCAGCAGTAAGGGACAGGCCGCAATCTATGGCTACACCTTC
CASSKGQAAIYGYTF
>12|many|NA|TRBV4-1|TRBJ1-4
TGCGCCAGCAGCCAAATTGGAGAAAAACTGTTTTTT
CASSQIGEKLFF
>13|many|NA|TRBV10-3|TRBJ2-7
TGTGCCATCAGTGGGTCTAGAGGTGACCCCGCTCTCTTC
CAISGSRGDPALF
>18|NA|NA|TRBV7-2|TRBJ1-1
TGTGCCAGCAGCTTACGACCCTGGAGGACAGTAGTGAACACTGAAGCTTTCTTT
CASSLRPWRTVVNTEAFF
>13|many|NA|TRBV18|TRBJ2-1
TGTGCCAGCTCACCAGCAGGCAACTCCGAGGGGTTCTTC
CASSPAGNSEGFF
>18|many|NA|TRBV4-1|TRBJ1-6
TGCGCCAGCAGGACCATGTATGTGGGTTTAGGTTCTAATTCACCCCTCCACTTT
CASRTMYVGLGSNSPLHF
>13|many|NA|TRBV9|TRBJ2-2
TGTGCCAGCAGCGTAGGGAGGGCCGGGGAGCTGTTTTTT
CASSVGRAGELFF
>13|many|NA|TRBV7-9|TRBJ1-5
TGTGCCAGCAGCTTAGACGGCAATCAGCCCCAGCATTTT
CASSLDGNQPQHF
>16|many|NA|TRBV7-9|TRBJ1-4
TGTGCCAGCAGCTTCGACGGAGCCTACCCCCCCGAAAAACTGTTTTTT
CASSFDGAYPPEKLFF
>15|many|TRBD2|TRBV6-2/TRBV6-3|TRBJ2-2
TGTGCCAGCAGACTAGCGGGAGGGCCCGCCGGGGAGCTGTTTTTT
CASRLAGGPAGELFF
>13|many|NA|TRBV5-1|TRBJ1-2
TGCGCCAGCAGCTTGGGTCGTATGGACGGCTACACCTTC
CASSLGRMDGYTF
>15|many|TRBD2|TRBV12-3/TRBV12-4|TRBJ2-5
TGTGCCACCGCGGGGGTGGTGGGGGGCCAAGAGACCCAGTACTTC
CATAGVVGGQETQYF
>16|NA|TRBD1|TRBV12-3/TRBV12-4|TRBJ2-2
TGTGCCAGCAGTCGCGGACAGGGGTCGGGCACCGGGGAGCTGTTTTTT
CASSRGQGSGTGELFF
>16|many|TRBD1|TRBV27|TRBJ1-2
TGTGCCAGCAGTACGACAGGGGACCTGCGGTTCTATGGCTACACCTTC
CASSTTGDLRFYGYTF
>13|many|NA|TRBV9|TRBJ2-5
TGTGCCAGCAGCGTAGGGGTCCAAGAGACCCAGTACTTC
CASSVGVQETQYF
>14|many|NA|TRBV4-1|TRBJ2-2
TGCGCCAGCAGCCAAGAGGAGAACACCGGGGAGCTGTTTTTT
CASSQEENTGELFF
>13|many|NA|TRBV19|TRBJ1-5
TGTGCCAGTACGGACACCAGCAATCAGCCCCAGCATTTT
CASTDTSNQPQHF
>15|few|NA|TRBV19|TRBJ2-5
TGTGCCAGTAGTCCGTGGGGCAGGGACCAAGAGACCCAGTACTTC
CASSPWGRDQETQYF
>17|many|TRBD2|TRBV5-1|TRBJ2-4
TGCGCCAGCAGCTTGGGGGAGGGATTCGTGGCCAAAAACATTCAGTACTTC
CASSLGEGFVAKNIQYF
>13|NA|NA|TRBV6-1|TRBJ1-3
TGTGCCAGCAGTGAAGTCAACCTCAACACCATATATTTT
CASSEVNLNTIYF
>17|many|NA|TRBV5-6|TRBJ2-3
TGTGCCAGCAGCTGGGGGCCTTTGGCGGGGGTACGAGATACGCAGTATTTT
CASSWGPLAGVRDTQYF
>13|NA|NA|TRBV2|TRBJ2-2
TGTGCCAGCAGTGAAGCGAGCATCGGGGAGCTGTTTTTT
CASSEASIGELFF
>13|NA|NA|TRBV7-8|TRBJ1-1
TGTGCCAGCAGCCTCTCCGGGAACACTGAAGCTTTCTTT
CASSLSGNTEAFF
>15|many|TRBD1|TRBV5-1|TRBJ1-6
TGCGCCAGCAGCTTGGAGGGACAGGCTGGGTCACCCCTCCACTTT
CASSLEGQAGSPLHF